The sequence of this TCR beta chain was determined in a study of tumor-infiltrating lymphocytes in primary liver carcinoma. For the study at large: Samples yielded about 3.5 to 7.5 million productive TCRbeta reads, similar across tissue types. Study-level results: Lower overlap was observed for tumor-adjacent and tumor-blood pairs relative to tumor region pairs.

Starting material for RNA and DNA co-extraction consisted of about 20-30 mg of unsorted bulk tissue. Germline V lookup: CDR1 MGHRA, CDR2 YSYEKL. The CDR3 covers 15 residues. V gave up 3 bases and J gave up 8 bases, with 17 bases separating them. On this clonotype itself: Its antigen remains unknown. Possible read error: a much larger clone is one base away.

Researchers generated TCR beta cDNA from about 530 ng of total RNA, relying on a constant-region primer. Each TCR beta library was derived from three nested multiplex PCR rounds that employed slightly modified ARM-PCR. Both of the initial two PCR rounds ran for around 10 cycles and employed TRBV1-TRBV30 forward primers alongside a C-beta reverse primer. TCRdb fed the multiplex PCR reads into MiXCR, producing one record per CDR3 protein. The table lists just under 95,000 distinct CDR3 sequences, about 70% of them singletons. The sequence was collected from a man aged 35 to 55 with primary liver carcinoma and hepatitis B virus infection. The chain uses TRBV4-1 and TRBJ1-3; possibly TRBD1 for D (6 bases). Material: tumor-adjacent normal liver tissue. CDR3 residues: CASSHQGIRDDTIYF. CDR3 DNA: TGCGCCAGCAGCCATCAGGGGATCCGGGACGACACCATATATTTT.